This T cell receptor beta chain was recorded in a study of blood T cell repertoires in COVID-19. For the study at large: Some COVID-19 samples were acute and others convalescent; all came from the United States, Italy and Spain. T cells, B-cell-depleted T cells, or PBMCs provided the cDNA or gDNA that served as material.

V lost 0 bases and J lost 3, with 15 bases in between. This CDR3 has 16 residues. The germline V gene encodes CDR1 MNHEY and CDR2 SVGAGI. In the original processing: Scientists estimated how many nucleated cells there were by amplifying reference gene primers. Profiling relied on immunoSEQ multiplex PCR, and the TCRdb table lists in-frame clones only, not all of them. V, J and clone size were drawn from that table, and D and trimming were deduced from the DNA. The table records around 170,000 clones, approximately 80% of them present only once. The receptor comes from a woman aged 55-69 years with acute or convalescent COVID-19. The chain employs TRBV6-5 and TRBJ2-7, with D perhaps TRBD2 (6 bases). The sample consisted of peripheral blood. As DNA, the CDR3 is TGTGCCAGCAGTTACTCGATCCGGGGGACGAACTACGAGCAGTACTTC. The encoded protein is CASSYSIRGTNYEQYF.